This T cell receptor (beta chain) was retrieved from a study of shared clonotypes between healthy human individuals. Study-level results: Rarefaction analysis demonstrated incomplete sorted-subset sequencing notwithstanding large depth.

Germline V gives CDR1 SGDLS, CDR2 YYNGEE. Trimming took off 4 bases at V and 7 bases at J, with 14 bases between the two ends. The CDR3 runs to 13 residues. Each sorted subset replicate got 200 ng genomic DNA, 25,000 to 35,000 genomes. Clones were sequenced by immunoSEQ multiplex PCR, and TCRdb holds only the in-frame ones, with some missing. This table holds around 990,000 clones, roughly 80% found once. Regarding this clone: What it recognizes is unknown.

The source of this sequence is a man between 18 and 29 years old in good health. Some clones in this sample may be carry-over from other donors' samples. Specimen: memory CD4+ T cells from PBMCs. Specified subset: CD45RA-negative fraction. The chain uses TRBV9 and TRBJ1-2; D possibly corresponds to TRBD1 (5 bases). CDR3: CASSPRELSGYTF. The CDR3 nucleotides are TGTGCCAGCAGCCCCAGGGAATTGAGTGGCTACACCTTC.